One TCR beta chain is described in this entry. This sample stems from a study of blood T cell repertoires in COVID-19. The CDR3 spans 14 residues. The V gene's germline CDR1 is ENHRY and CDR2 SYGVKD. Trimming removed 7 bases from V and 4 bases from J; junction bases left unmatched: 9. The data were produced by immunoSEQ multiplex PCR, yet TCRdb's version contains in-frame clones alone and is incomplete. Among approximately 300,000 clones listed, 90% were seen once. This TCR came from a woman aged 18-29 years with acute COVID-19. The sequencing input was PBMCs or T cells enriched from blood (not recorded which). The rearrangement uses TRBV10-3 and TRBJ1-2; 7 bases are shared with TRBD1. The CDR3 loop reads CAINVMDRIYGYTF. The CDR3 region has the DNA TGTGCCATCAATGTAATGGACAGGATCTATGGCTACACCTTC.